This entry concerns a single T cell receptor (beta chain). There is no known antigen for this receptor. Base-call qualities are not available, and no considerably larger clone is one nucleotide away. These data are taken from a study of T cells in tumors after PD-1 blockade (dated by TCRdb to between 2019 and 2020). Looking at the study overall: Exclusion criteria were prior checkpoint blockade, use of systemic immunosuppressants, or recent radiotherapy or other anti-cancer therapy within 4 weeks. Patients were treated with either pembrolizumab 200 mg every 3 weeks or cemiplimab 350 mg every 2 weeks. Some patients also continued taking vismodegib 150 mg daily during anti-PD-1 treatment. On average, peripheral blood samples had approximately 110,000 TCR templates (range roughly 24,679-290,000) and 35,000 to 40,000 unique clonotypes. Using site-matched tumors from BCC or SCC patients sampled before and after anti-PD-1 therapy, the study carried out paired single-cell RNA and TCR sequencing. To compare clonotypes in blood and tumor, bulk TCR sequencing was done on 10 peripheral blood samples taken from roughly five patients. RECIST version 1.1 was used to assess clinical response.

The paper's findings and limits, for the study overall: The source of novel T cell clones was not identified and could include lymphoid organs or rare unexpanded clones within the tumor or its periphery. About 39% of TCR clonotypes from the tumor were detected in blood, and certain novel exhausted tumor clones were present in blood collected before treatment, which suggests recruitment from the periphery.

Deep TCRbeta sequencing was performed with the immunoSEQ platform. The source study handled its data this way. For further analysis, only productive rearrangements were exported from the immunoSEQ Analyzer. T cell phenotypes were assigned to bulk TCRbeta clonotypes by matching the clonotypes to single-cell RNA+TCR-seq clones with the same TCRbeta sequence. Using bulk TCR sequencing data, clone enrichment in tumor was calculated by dividing a clone's tumor frequency by the same clone's PBMC frequency. GLIPH was used to sort TCRs into specificity groups, which are clusters of distinct TCRs that likely recognize common antigens through shared CDR3 motifs. The table comes from immuneACCESS by way of TCRdb, which keeps in-frame sequences with V and J called. Part of the clones is missing from these tables; in studies checked, under half for an unresolved V gene and the rest for unknown reasons. That table is the source of V, J and clone size, and D and trimming were worked out from the DNA. This sample lists roughly 50,000 clones; more than 75% were detected once. Clones ranked in the top ten supply approximately 16% of the sample.

From the germline V gene, CDR1 is MNHEY and CDR2 is SVGAGI. The cysteine opens and the phenylalanine closes a CDR3 of 15 amino acids. The kept DNA is CDR3 alone, 45 bases in frame from the first base. The germline V end is reduced by 6 bases and the J end by 3 bases; junction bases left unmatched: 7. The sample's time point label, in plain terms: before anti-PD-1 therapy. Genomic DNA extracted from tumor biopsies or peripheral blood was used for bulk TCRbeta sequencing, with input ranging from about 600 ng to 6,004 ng. Every patient had histologically proven advanced or metastatic basal or squamous cell carcinoma and was a poor candidate for surgical resection. The basal cell carcinoma cohort comprised roughly twelve patients, of whom roughly 8 had bulk tumor TCR sequencing.

The material sequenced was PBMCs, taken before anti-PD-1 treatment. The clonotype comes from a human donor with basal cell carcinoma. The sequence is built from TRBV6-5 and TRBJ2-1; TRBD2 agrees with 8 junctional bases. The CDR3 protein: CASSPGSGGYNEQFF. The DNA sequence is TGTGCCAGCAGCCCGGGGAGCGGGGGCTACAATGAGCAGTTCTTC.